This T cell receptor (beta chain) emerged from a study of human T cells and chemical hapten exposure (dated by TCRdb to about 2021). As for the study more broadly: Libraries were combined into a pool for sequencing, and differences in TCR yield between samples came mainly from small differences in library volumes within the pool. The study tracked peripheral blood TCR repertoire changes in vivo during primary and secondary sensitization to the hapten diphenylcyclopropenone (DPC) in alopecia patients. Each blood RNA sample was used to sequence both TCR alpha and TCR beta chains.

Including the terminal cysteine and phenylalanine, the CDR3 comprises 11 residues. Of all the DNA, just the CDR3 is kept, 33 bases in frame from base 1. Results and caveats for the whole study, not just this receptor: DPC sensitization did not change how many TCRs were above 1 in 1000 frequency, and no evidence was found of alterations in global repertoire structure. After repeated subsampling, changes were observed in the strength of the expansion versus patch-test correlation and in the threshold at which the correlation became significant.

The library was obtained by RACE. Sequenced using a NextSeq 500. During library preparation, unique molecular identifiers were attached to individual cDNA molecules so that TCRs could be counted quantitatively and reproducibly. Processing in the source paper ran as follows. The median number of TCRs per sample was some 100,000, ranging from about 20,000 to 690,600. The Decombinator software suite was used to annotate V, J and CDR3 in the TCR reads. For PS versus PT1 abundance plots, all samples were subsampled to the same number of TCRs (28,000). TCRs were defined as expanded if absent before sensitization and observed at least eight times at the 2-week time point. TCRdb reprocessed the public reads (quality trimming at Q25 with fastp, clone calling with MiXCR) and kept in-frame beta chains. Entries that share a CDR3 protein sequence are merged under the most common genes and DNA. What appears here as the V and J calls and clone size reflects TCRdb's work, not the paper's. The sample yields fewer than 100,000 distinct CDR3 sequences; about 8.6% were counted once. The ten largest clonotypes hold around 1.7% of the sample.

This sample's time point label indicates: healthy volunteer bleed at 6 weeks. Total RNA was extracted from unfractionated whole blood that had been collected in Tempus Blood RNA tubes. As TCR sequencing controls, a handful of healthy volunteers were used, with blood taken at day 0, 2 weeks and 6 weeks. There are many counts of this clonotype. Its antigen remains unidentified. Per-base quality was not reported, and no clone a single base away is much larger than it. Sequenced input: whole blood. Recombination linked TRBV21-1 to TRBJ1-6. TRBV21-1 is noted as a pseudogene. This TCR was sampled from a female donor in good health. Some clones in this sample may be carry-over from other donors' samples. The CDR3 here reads CASSMDSPLHF. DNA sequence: TGTGCCAGCAGCATGGATTCACCCCTCCACTTT.